Described below is a single T cell receptor (beta chain) sequence and its context. The entry originates in a study of human T cells and chemical hapten exposure. MiXCR, applied by TCRdb to the RACE reads, yields one record per CDR3 protein. The repertoire holds approximately 84,000 distinct CDR3 sequences, 7% to 9% seen once, with roughly 1.5% in the top ten. V shed 1 base, J shed 3 bases, and the junction held 2 bases outside the gene matches. The CDR3 is 14 residues long. CDR1 and CDR2 from the germline V gene are SGHRS and YFSETQ. The time point was: healthy volunteer bleed at 6 weeks. It was unfractionated whole blood from which total RNA was extracted.

The sample taken for sequencing was whole blood. The rearrangement joins TRBV5-1 to TRBJ2-5; the match to TRBD2 covers 8 bases. This TCR derives from a male donor in good health. Some clones in this sample may be carry-over from other donors' samples. CDR3 DNA sequence: TGCGCCAGCAGCTTGCAAGCGGGGGAAGAGACCCAGTACTTC. Protein sequence: CASSLQAGEETQYF.